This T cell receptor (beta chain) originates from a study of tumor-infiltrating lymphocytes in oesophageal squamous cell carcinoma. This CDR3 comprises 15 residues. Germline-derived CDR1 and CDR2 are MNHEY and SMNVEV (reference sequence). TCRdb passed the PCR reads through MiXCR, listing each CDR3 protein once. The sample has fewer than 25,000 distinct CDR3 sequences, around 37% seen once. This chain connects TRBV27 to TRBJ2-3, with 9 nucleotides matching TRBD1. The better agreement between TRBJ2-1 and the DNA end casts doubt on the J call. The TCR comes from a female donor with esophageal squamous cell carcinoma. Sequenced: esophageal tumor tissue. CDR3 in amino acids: CASINRGLYYNEQFF. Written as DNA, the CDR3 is TGTGCCAGCATCAACAGGGGGCTCTACTACAATGAGCAGTTCTTC.